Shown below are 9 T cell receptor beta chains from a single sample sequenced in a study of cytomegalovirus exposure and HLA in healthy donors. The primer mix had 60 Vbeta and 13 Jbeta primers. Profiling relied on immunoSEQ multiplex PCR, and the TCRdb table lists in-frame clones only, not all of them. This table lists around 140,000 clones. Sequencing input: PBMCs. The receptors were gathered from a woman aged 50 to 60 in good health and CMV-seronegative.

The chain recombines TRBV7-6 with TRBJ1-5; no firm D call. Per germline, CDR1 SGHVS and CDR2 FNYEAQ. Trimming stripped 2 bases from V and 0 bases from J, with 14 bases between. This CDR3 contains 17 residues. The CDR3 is CASSLRVGEYSNQPQHF. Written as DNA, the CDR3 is TGTGCCAGCAGCTTACGGGTGGGAGAATATAGCAATCAGCCCCAGCATTTT.

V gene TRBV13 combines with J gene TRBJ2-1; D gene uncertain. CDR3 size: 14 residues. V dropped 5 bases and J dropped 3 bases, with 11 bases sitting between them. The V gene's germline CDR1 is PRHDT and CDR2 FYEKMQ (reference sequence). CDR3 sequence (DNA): TGTGCCAGCAGCCCCCGACACGGCTACAATGAGCAGTTCTTC. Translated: CASSPRHGYNEQFF.

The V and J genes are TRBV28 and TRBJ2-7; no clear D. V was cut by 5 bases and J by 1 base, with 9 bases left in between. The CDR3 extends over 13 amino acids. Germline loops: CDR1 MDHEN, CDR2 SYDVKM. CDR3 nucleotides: TGTGCCAGCAGTCCGACGGAGTCCTACGAGCAGTACTTC. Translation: CASSPTESYEQYF.

The DNA of the CDR3 is TGTGCCAGCAGCCAAGAGGCCAGTGGGCCAGATACGCAGTATTTT. This encodes CASSQEASGPDTQYF. V gene TRBV4-2 combines with J gene TRBJ2-3; D is undetermined. Deletions cut 0 bases from V and 4 bases from J, with 11 bases between. Germline-derived CDR1 and CDR2 are LGHNA and YNFKEQ. The CDR3 totals 15 residues.

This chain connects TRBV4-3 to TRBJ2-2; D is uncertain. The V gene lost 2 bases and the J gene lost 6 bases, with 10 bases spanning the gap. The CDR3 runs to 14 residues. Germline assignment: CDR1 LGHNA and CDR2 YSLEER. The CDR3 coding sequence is TGCGCCAGCAGCCAAAATAACGGTCCCGGGGAGCTGTTTTTT. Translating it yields CASSQNNGPGELFF.

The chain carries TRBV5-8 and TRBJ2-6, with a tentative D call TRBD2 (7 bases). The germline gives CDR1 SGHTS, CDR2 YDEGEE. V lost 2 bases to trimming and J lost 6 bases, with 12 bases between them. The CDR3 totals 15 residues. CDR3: CASSFRGGKANVLTF. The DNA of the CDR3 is TGTGCCAGCAGCTTTAGGGGGGGCAAGGCCAACGTCCTGACTTTC.

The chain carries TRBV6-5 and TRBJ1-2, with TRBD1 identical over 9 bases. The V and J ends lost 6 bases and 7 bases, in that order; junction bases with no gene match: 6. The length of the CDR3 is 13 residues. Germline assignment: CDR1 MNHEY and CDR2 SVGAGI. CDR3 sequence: CASSRDRDVGYTF. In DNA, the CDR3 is TGTGCCAGCAGCCGGGACAGGGATGTTGGCTACACCTTC.

The CDR3 region is CASSPRTGGNNSPLHF. The CDR3 nucleotides read TGTGCCAGCAGCCCTCGGACAGGGGGGAATAATTCACCCCTCCACTTT. The rearrangement uses TRBV4-2 and TRBJ1-6; 10 bases align to TRBD1. V was clipped by 4 bases and J by 5 bases; unmatched bases: 5. This CDR3 has 16 residues. Germline V CDR1 and CDR2: LGHNA, YNFKEQ.

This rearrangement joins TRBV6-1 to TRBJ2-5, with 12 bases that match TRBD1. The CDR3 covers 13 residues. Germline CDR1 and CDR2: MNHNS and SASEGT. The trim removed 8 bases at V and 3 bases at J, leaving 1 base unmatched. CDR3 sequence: CASGTGGEETQYF. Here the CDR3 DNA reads TGTGCCAGCGGGACAGGGGGCGAAGAGACCCAGTACTTC.